Listed below are T cell receptor beta chains from one sample, sequenced in a study of early T cells in non-severe SARS-CoV-2 infection. TCRdb reprocessed the 5' RACE reads via MiXCR and lists one record per CDR3 protein. The repertoire includes 35,000 to 45,000 distinct CDR3 sequences, over 4.5% of them detected once, and 7% to 8.5% sits in the top ten. Sequencing was done on a sample of whole blood. Every receptor here comes from an adult who was a healthcare worker with PCR-confirmed SARS-CoV-2 infection or an uninfected control (not recorded which). Each CDR3 is given with its conserved first and last residue. A D gene is named only where the DNA matches it firmly. The size entry gives how often the clone was seen (once, few, many) or a class if it is expanded.

length: 13
J: TRBJ2-3
size: many
V: TRBV29-1
D: .
CDR3: CSVESTFTDTQYF
DNA: TGCAGCGTTGAATCTACGTTCACAGATACGCAGTATTTT

length: 13
J: TRBJ1-1
size: many
V: TRBV6-2/TRBV6-3
D: .
CDR3: CASSYPKSGLAFF
DNA: TGTGCCAGCAGTTACCCGAAATCGGGCCTCGCTTTCTTT

length: 14
J: TRBJ2-1
size: many
V: TRBV29-1
D: .
CDR3: CSAGQPKFYNEQFF
DNA: TGCAGCGCTGGACAGCCTAAGTTTTACAATGAGCAGTTCTTC

length: 18
J: TRBJ2-3
size: many
V: TRBV3-1
D: TRBD2
CDR3: CASSQDFLAGTSGDTQYF
DNA: TGTGCCAGCAGCCAAGATTTCCTAGCGGGGACAAGCGGGGATACGCAGTATTTT

length: 15
J: TRBJ2-7
size: many
V: TRBV11-2
D: .
CDR3: CASSFGPIQPYEQYF
DNA: TGTGCCAGCAGCTTCGGGCCGATCCAACCCTACGAGCAGTACTTC

length: 13
J: TRBJ1-2
size: once
V: TRBV7-2
D: .
CDR3: CASSSGIGYGYTF
DNA: TGTGCCAGCAGCTCGGGGATTGGCTATGGCTACACCTTC

length: 15
J: TRBJ2-1
size: many
V: TRBV11-2
D: .
CDR3: CASSPDGVSYNEQFF
DNA: TGTGCCAGCAGCCCTGACGGAGTCTCCTACAATGAGCAGTTCTTC

length: 15
J: TRBJ1-6
size: many
V: TRBV6-1
D: .
CDR3: CASSEASGQNSPLHF
DNA: TGTGCCAGCAGTGAAGCATCGGGTCAGAATTCACCCCTCCACTTT

length: 14
J: TRBJ2-2
size: few
V: TRBV19
D: .
CDR3: CASSIRQNTGELFF
DNA: TGTGCCAGTAGTATAAGGCAGAACACCGGGGAGCTGTTTTTT

length: 13
J: TRBJ2-7
size: many
V: TRBV19
D: TRBD2
CDR3: CASSLAGGHEQYF
DNA: TGTGCCAGTAGTCTAGCGGGGGGCCACGAGCAGTACTTC

length: 15
J: TRBJ1-2
size: many
V: TRBV27
D: TRBD1
CDR3: CASSRGDRPRYGYTF
DNA: TGTGCCAGCAGCCGCGGGGACAGGCCCCGCTATGGCTACACCTTC